This T cell receptor (beta chain) was documented in a study of human T cells and chemical hapten exposure (dated by TCRdb to the early 2020s). Notes on the research overall: For sensitization, 2% DPC in acetone was applied to a roughly 2 cm by roughly 2 cm area of upper inner arm skin. Blood was sampled from patients pre-sensitization (week 0) and at 2, 6 and about 24 weeks after DPC sensitization. Peripheral blood TCR repertoire changes were tracked in vivo in alopecia patients during primary and secondary sensitization to the hapten diphenylcyclopropenone (DPC). Patch testing on the upper back used Finn chambers containing 0.01% DPC, with scoring done after 6 days according to International Contact Dermatitis Research Group standards. Blood for TCR sequencing was provided by twenty-nine alopecia patients at one to four time points (pre-sensitization, 2, 6 and 24 weeks). Throughout the approximately 26-week study period, patients were also given weekly therapeutic DPC doses on the scalp. Libraries were pooled for sequencing, and variation in per-sample TCR yields was attributed mainly to small differences in library volumes within the pool. The mostly female patient cohort included alopecia areata with under or over 50% scalp involvement, alopecia totalis and alopecia universalis. Paper-wide results and their limitations: Expanded TCRs formed significantly more large CDR3 similarity clusters than pre-sensitization or healthy control sets, consistent with antigen-driven responses. No change with DPC sensitization was found in the number of TCRs above 1 in 1000 frequency, and no evidence of global repertoire structure alterations was found. Repeated subsampling changed both the strength of the expansion versus patch-test correlation and the threshold at which the correlation became significant. Because every patient had alopecia, a presumed autoimmune disease, the patients' immune response might differ from that of healthy individuals. Patch test score was positively correlated with the number of PT1 expanded TCRs, with significance at thresholds 8, 16 and 32 but not at 4.

The germline V gene (reference sequence) supplies CDR1 MNHEY and CDR2 SMNVEV. V sheds 2 bases and J sheds 5 bases, leaving 7 bases between their ends. From cysteine to phenylalanine, the CDR3 is 13 amino acids long. Only the CDR3 part of the read is kept: 39 bases, read in frame from the first base. Libraries were constructed by RACE. The reads were generated on a NextSeq 500. During library preparation, unique molecular identifiers were attached to individual cDNA molecules so that TCRs could be counted in a quantitative, reproducible way. Both TCR alpha and TCR beta chains were sequenced from each blood RNA sample. The paper's processing steps were these. The median number of TCRs per sample was approximately 98,000, ranging from roughly 20,000 to 700,000. V, J and CDR3 annotation of the TCR reads was performed with the Decombinator software suite. Every sample was subsampled to the same number of TCRs (28,000) for the PS versus PT1 abundance plots. Expanded TCRs were defined as absent before sensitization and observed at least eight times at the 2-week time point. TCRdb reran the public reads through fastp at Q25 and MiXCR, keeping productive beta chains. Every CDR3 protein is listed once, alongside the most common genes and DNA of its rows. The V and J calls were not made by the authors but by TCRdb's processing. For this sample the table gives fewer than 300,000 distinct CDR3 sequences, of which over 8% were detected only once. 2.3% of the sample lies in the top ten.

This clonotype was found a few times. The specificity of this receptor is unknown. No qualities accompany the bases; no much larger clone lies one base away. What this sample's time point label stands for: pre-sensitization, week 0. This sample's treatment or condition label indicates: therapeutic diphenylcyclopropenone sensitization with weekly scalp DPC. At every patch-test visit, the blood draw took place before the patch test was put on. Eligible patients were aged 18 to 70, diagnosed with alopecia, deemed suitable for DPC therapy, and excluded if pregnant. Total RNA was extracted from unfractionated whole blood collected in Tempus Blood RNA tubes.

This sequence originates from a woman between 35 and 50 years old with alopecia areata. Some clones in this sample may be carry-over from other donors' samples. This specimen consisted of whole blood, obtained in connection with sensitization to the hapten diphenylcyclopropenone (DPC). The chain is assembled from TRBV27 and TRBJ2-1; the D gene cannot be resolved reliably. The DNA sequence reads TGTGCCAGCAGTTTAAAGCCTGACAATGAGCAGTTCTTC. It encodes CASSLKPDNEQFF.